Below, 9 T cell receptor beta chains from the same sample are listed, as sequenced in a study of CD4 T cell repertoires in COVID-19. No culture step preceded sequencing of the ex vivo isolated memory T cells. The table came from immunoSEQ multiplex PCR; TCRdb's copy has only in-frame clones and leaves some out. The table has 7,000 to 8,500 clones, less than 90% seen once. The specimen comprised effector memory CD4+ T cells from blood, sampled before the COVID-19 pandemic. The origin of the receptors is a human donor who had COVID-19.

Of note for this clone: A junction end diverges from the germline sequence, so it may reflect a read error. The rearrangement joins TRBV7-2 to TRBJ1-5; D is possibly TRBD1 (5 bases). Per the germline V gene, CDR1 is SGHTA and CDR2 is FQGNSA. The CDR3 consists of 15 residues. The chain's CDR3 is CASSLAGGTGQPQHF. The DNA for the CDR3 is TGTGCCAGCAGTTTAGCGGGGGGTACGGGTCAGCCCCAGCATTTT.

The chain has TRBV5-1 and TRBJ2-7; 7 nucleotides line up with TRBD1. V trimming: 1 base; J trimming: 0 bases; junction bases outside the gene matches: 4. The germline CDR1 and CDR2 sequences are SGHRS and YFSETQ. The CDR3 has 15 residues. In DNA form, the CDR3 reads TGCGCCAGCAGCTTGACCGGGACAGTCTCCTACGAGCAGTACTTC. Amino acid sequence: CASSLTGTVSYEQYF.

The count of this clone is one. The genes are TRBV19 and TRBJ2-5; 8 bases are shared with TRBD2. CDR3 length: 15 residues. After removal of 6 bases from V and 8 bases from J, the junction contained 14 bases not matched to a gene. Per germline, CDR1 LNHDA and CDR2 SQIVND (reference sequence). The CDR3, as DNA: TGTGCCAGTAGCGACTACAAGCGGGAGTCGGGCACCCAGTACTTC. Its protein product is CASSDYKRESGTQYF.

V gene TRBV9 combines with J gene TRBJ1-4, with D possibly matching TRBD1 (5 bases). Germline CDR1 reads SGDLS; CDR2 reads YYNGEE. The V end was cut by 4 bases, the J end by 0 bases, with 13 bases between. The CDR3 runs 16 residues. The DNA for the CDR3 is TGTGCCAGCAGCCCCGGGGGGGTTGCAACTAATGAAAAACTGTTTTTT. Translation: CASSPGGVATNEKLFF. The entire variable domain, with the rest obtained from reference TRBV9 and TRBJ1-4, is as follows: DSGVTQTPKHLITATGQRVTLRCSPRSGDLSVYWYQQSLDQGLQFLIQYYNGEERAKGNILERFSAQQFPDLHSELNLSSLELGDSALYFCASSPGGVATNEKLFFGSGTQLSVL.

The genes are TRBV14 and TRBJ2-7; D remains unclear. This CDR3 has 13 residues. Deletions cut 3 bases from V and 3 bases from J, with 9 bases between. Per the germline V gene, CDR1 is SGHDN and CDR2 is FVKESK. The chain's CDR3 is CASSHAIIYEQYF. DNA for the CDR3: TGTGCCAGCAGCCACGCTATTATCTACGAGCAGTACTTC.

The genes are TRBV28 and TRBJ1-2, with 9 bases that match TRBD1. The germline V gene encodes CDR1 MDHEN and CDR2 SYDVKM. With V trimmed by 1 base and J by 7 bases, 7 bases remained unmatched. The CDR3 runs 15 residues. The CDR3 region has the DNA TGTGCCAGCAGTTTATACCCCGACAGGGGGACTGGCTACACCTTC. Its protein is CASSLYPDRGTGYTF.

V usage is TRBV6-1 and J usage is TRBJ1-1; no firm D call. V was trimmed by 0 bases and J by 3 bases, leaving 11 bases between them. This CDR3 comprises 15 residues. Germline assignment: CDR1 MNHNS and CDR2 SASEGT. CDR3 loop: CASSEAGSEDTEAFF. CDR3 DNA: TGTGCCAGCAGTGAAGCGGGGAGTGAGGACACTGAAGCTTTCTTT.

The chain links TRBV6-6 to TRBJ2-7, with 10 bases identical to TRBD2. Germline V gene sequence: CDR1 MNHNY, CDR2 SVGAGI (reference sequence). The CDR3 consists of 15 residues. Trimming removed 6 bases from V and 0 bases from J; junction bases left unmatched: 5. The CDR3 bases are TGTGCCAGCAGAGGACTAGCGGAAAGCTCCTACGAGCAGTACTTC. This sequence encodes CASRGLAESSYEQYF.

The V call is TRBV5-4, the J call TRBJ1-4; D not certain. Germline CDR1 and CDR2: SGHNT and YYREEE (reference sequence). This CDR3 spans 17 amino acids. The V end was cut by 2 bases, the J end by 0 bases, with 14 bases between. Written as DNA, the CDR3 is TGTGCCAGCAGCTTACGGGTGATCCTTCCAACTAATGAAAAACTGTTTTTT. This encodes CASSLRVILPTNEKLFF.